A selection of T cell receptor beta chains follows, all from one sample in a study of blood T cell repertoires in COVID-19. This table comes from immunoSEQ multiplex PCR, and its TCRdb copy is limited to in-frame clones, with some not included. The sample includes more than 200,000 clones, 65% to 90% of them seen just once. Material for sequencing was peripheral blood. These receptors were obtained from a man aged 25-40 years with active or convalescent COVID-19. Both conserved end residues are part of each CDR3. D genes are given only for firm matches. Only part of the rows carry a size: once, few, many, or a class if the clone is expanded.

>TRBD1|TRBJ1-6|TRBV2|few|15
CASSDTGTVRSPLHF
TGTGCCAGCAGCGACACCGGGACAGTTCGCTCACCCCTCCACTTT
>TRBD1|TRBJ2-3|TRBV20-1|.|11
CSAISAGGQYF
TGCAGTGCTATCTCAGCAGGGGGGCAGTATTTT
>TRBD2|TRBJ2-3|TRBV2|.|15
CASTILAGAGDTQYF
TGTGCCAGCACCATACTAGCGGGGGCTGGTGATACGCAGTATTTT
>TRBD1|TRBJ2-5|TRBV19|few|16
CASSIARTGVRETQYF
TGTGCCAGTAGTATAGCCAGGACAGGGGTTAGGGAGACCCAGTACTTC
>TRBD1|TRBJ2-7|TRBV6-5|few|16
CASSYSIEQGAYEQYF
TGTGCCAGCAGTTACTCGATAGAACAGGGGGCATACGAGCAGTACTTC
>TRBD2|TRBJ2-3|TRBV5-4|.|14
CASSYLAGADTQYF
TGTGCCAGCAGCTATCTAGCGGGGGCAGATACGCAGTATTTT
>.|TRBJ1-2|TRBV30|.|13
CAWNPSGPYGYTF
TGTGCCTGGAATCCCTCAGGGCCTTATGGCTACACCTTC
>.|TRBJ2-7|TRBV9|few|15
CASSVGVGSSYEQYF
TGTGCCAGCAGCGTAGGAGTCGGGAGCTCCTACGAGCAGTACTTC
>.|TRBJ2-7|TRBV10-1|.|13
CASSDPGAYEQYF
TGCGCCAGCAGTGATCCGGGGGCCTACGAGCAGTACTTC
>.|TRBJ2-1|TRBV9|.|16
CASSVALDISYNEQFF
TGTGCCAGCAGCGTAGCCCTGGACATTTCCTACAATGAGCAGTTCTTC
>.|TRBJ2-5|TRBV11-2|.|13
CASSSQGQETQYF
TGTGCCAGCAGCTCCCAGGGACAAGAGACCCAGTACTTC
>.|TRBJ1-3|TRBV19|once|17
CASSIVFAGEAGNTIYF
TGTGCCAGTAGTATAGTTTTTGCAGGTGAAGCTGGAAACACCATATATTTT
>.|TRBJ1-2|TRBV4-1|.|13
CASSQESSYGYTF
TGCGCCAGCAGCCAAGAATCGAGCTATGGCTACACCTTC
>TRBD1|TRBJ2-1|TRBV19|.|19
CASSSLSRDSYWTYNEQFF
TGTGCCAGTAGTTCCTTGTCCCGGGACAGCTATTGGACCTACAATGAGCAGTTCTTC
>.|TRBJ1-3|TRBV2|once|14
CASLAVGSGNTIYF
TGTGCCAGCTTGGCGGTGGGCTCTGGAAACACCATATATTTT
>.|TRBJ1-1|TRBV2|.|14
CASNLNRAGTEAFF
TGTGCCAGCAACCTAAACAGGGCGGGCACTGAAGCTTTCTTT
>TRBD1|TRBJ1-2|TRBV5-1|once|15
CASSLGTGEFYGYTF
TGCGCCAGCAGCCTAGGGACAGGGGAGTTCTATGGCTACACCTTC
>.|TRBJ1-4|TRBV9|.|14
CASSSQGWGEKLFF
TGTGCCAGCAGCTCCCAGGGGTGGGGTGAAAAACTGTTTTTT
>TRBD1|TRBJ1-2|TRBV10-3|once|19
CAISEPKTTKTGVGYGYTF
TGTGCCATCAGTGAGCCGAAGACCACAAAGACAGGGGTTGGCTATGGCTACACCTTC
>.|TRBJ1-5|TRBV7-6|.|15
CASSSSIFPEQPQHF
TGTGCCAGCAGCTCATCTATATTTCCCGAACAGCCCCAGCATTTT
>.|TRBJ2-7|TRBV27|.|16
CASSSADSDFPYEQYF
TGTGCCAGCAGTTCCGCCGACAGCGATTTTCCCTACGAGCAGTACTTC
>.|TRBJ1-6|TRBV5-1|.|15
CASSFLGGSNSPLHF
TGCGCCAGCAGCTTTCTCGGAGGCTCTAATTCACCCCTCCACTTT
>TRBD1|TRBJ1-2|TRBV30|few|15
CAWSPTDRGGYGYTF
TGTGCCTGGAGTCCCACGGACAGGGGGGGATATGGCTACACCTTC
>.|TRBJ1-2|TRBV6-5|.|13
CASRQTENYGYTF
TGTGCCAGCAGGCAGACGGAGAACTATGGCTACACCTTC
>.|TRBJ1-4|TRBV6-5|.|15
CASSRNQGRNEKLFF
TGTGCCAGCAGCCGGAACCAGGGTAGGAATGAAAAACTGTTTTTT
>TRBD1|TRBJ1-1|TRBV5-5|.|20
CASSLQPPGQGRSVNTEAFF
TGTGCCAGCAGCTTGCAACCCCCGGGACAGGGGAGGTCCGTGAACACTGAAGCTTTCTTT
>.|TRBJ2-2|TRBV18|.|17
CASSPLERRRETGELFF
TGTGCCAGCTCACCCCTTGAAAGAAGGAGGGAGACCGGGGAGCTGTTTTTT
>.|TRBJ1-2|TRBV4-2|.|15
CASSQELQGPYGYTF
TGTGCCAGCAGCCAAGAACTACAGGGCCCCTATGGCTACACCTTC
>TRBD1|TRBJ2-7|TRBV11-2|.|14
CASSFAGGAYEQYF
TGTGCCAGCAGCTTCGCAGGGGGCGCGTACGAGCAGTACTTC
>TRBD1|TRBJ1-6|TRBV4-1|.|15
CASSSGTGGGSPLHF
TGCGCCAGCAGCTCAGGGACAGGGGGCGGGTCACCCCTCCACTTT
>.|TRBJ2-6|TRBV7-9|.|19
CASSLTRKQGESGANVLTF
TGTGCCAGCAGCCTAACCCGGAAACAGGGTGAATCTGGGGCCAACGTCCTGACTTTC
>.|TRBJ1-3|TRBV6-1|.|17
CASSEATTGLSGNTIYF
TGTGCCAGCAGTGAAGCCACGACTGGACTCTCTGGAAACACCATATATTTT
>.|TRBJ1-1|TRBV7-3|.|13
CASSFTGTSEAFF
TGTGCCAGCAGCTTTACAGGGACATCGGAAGCTTTCTTT
>.|TRBJ2-7|TRBV20-1|.|11
CSARAGSGQYF
TGCAGTGCTAGAGCCGGGTCTGGGCAGTACTTC
>TRBD2|TRBJ2-5|TRBV5-6|.|15
CASSPGLAGVETQYF
TGTGCCAGCAGCCCGGGACTAGCGGGGGTGGAGACCCAGTACTTC